Listed below are T cell receptor beta chains from one sample, sequenced in a study of CD8 T cells in ankylosing spondylitis. TCRdb used MiXCR to reprocess the 5' RACE reads, holding one entry per CDR3 protein. The sample has about 800,000 distinct CDR3 sequences, about 10% seen once. The specimen was blood, either unsorted or a sorted T cell fraction (not recorded which). These receptors were taken from a male donor with ankylosing spondylitis. CDR3s include the opening cysteine and the closing phenylalanine or tryptophan. The D gene is left open where the match is weak. Rows give clone size only sometimes, using once, few, many, or a class for an expanded clone.

j_call: TRBJ2-1
v_call: TRBV20-1
d_call: -
clone_size: many
cdr3_aa: CSATPIDNEQFF
cdr3_nt: TGCAGTGCTACCCCGATTGACAATGAGCAGTTCTTC

j_call: TRBJ2-7
v_call: TRBV5-1
d_call: -
clone_size: many
cdr3_aa: CASREGAGSYEQYF
cdr3_nt: TGCGCCAGCAGGGAAGGGGCAGGCTCCTACGAGCAGTACTTC

j_call: TRBJ1-1
v_call: TRBV5-1
d_call: TRBD1
clone_size: few
cdr3_aa: CASSFGQGGGGNTEAFF
cdr3_nt: TGCGCCAGCAGCTTCGGACAGGGTGGAGGAGGGAACACTGAAGCTTTCTTT

j_call: TRBJ2-1
v_call: TRBV5-1
d_call: -
clone_size: many
cdr3_aa: CASSLRQVRLEGQFF
cdr3_nt: TGCGCCAGCAGCTTGCGTCAGGTGCGCCTGGAAGGACAGTTCTTC

j_call: TRBJ1-1
v_call: TRBV10-3
d_call: -
clone_size: few
cdr3_aa: CAISESLRDTEAFF
cdr3_nt: TGTGCCATCAGTGAGTCACTCCGGGACACTGAAGCTTTCTTT

j_call: TRBJ2-7
v_call: TRBV10-3
d_call: -
clone_size: many
cdr3_aa: CATSPGLGEQYF
cdr3_nt: TGTGCCACCTCACCGGGACTGGGGGAGCAGTACTTC

j_call: TRBJ2-6
v_call: TRBV20-1
d_call: -
clone_size: few
cdr3_aa: CSARPTGPGANVLTF
cdr3_nt: TGCAGTGCTAGACCAACAGGGCCCGGGGCCAACGTCCTGACTTTC

j_call: TRBJ2-7
v_call: TRBV18
d_call: -
clone_size: many
cdr3_aa: CASSPTTGHYEQYF
cdr3_nt: TGTGCCAGCTCACCAACCACCGGCCACTACGAGCAGTACTTC

j_call: TRBJ2-3
v_call: TRBV29-1
d_call: TRBD2
clone_size: -
cdr3_aa: CSVLAGAWGTDTQYF
cdr3_nt: TGCAGCGTGCTAGCGGGAGCCTGGGGTACAGATACGCAGTATTTT

j_call: TRBJ1-1
v_call: TRBV18
d_call: -
clone_size: once
cdr3_aa: CASSPQGSAMNTEAFF
cdr3_nt: TGTGCCAGCTCACCACAGGGGTCCGCGATGAACACTGAAGCTTTCTTT

j_call: TRBJ1-3
v_call: TRBV7-9
d_call: TRBD1
clone_size: -
cdr3_aa: CASSVTGNRSGNTIYF
cdr3_nt: TGTGCCAGCAGCGTGACAGGGAACCGCTCTGGAAACACCATATATTTT

j_call: TRBJ2-2
v_call: TRBV20-1
d_call: -
clone_size: -
cdr3_aa: CSARAGINTGELFF
cdr3_nt: TGCAGTGCTAGAGCTGGGATTAACACCGGGGAGCTGTTTTTT

j_call: TRBJ1-2
v_call: TRBV20-1
d_call: -
clone_size: -
cdr3_aa: CSARTLVGGYTF
cdr3_nt: TGCAGTGCTAGAACCCTCGTAGGAGGCTACACCTTC

j_call: TRBJ2-3
v_call: TRBV12-3/TRBV12-4
d_call: -
clone_size: -
cdr3_aa: CASSTLGDTQYF
cdr3_nt: TGTGCCAGCTCTACGCTCGGGGATACGCAGTATTTT

j_call: TRBJ2-1
v_call: TRBV7-9
d_call: -
clone_size: few
cdr3_aa: CASSTSLSSYNEQFF
cdr3_nt: TGTGCCAGCAGCACTAGCCTAAGCTCCTACAATGAGCAGTTCTTC

j_call: TRBJ2-1
v_call: TRBV9
d_call: -
clone_size: few
cdr3_aa: CASSGGRLAFNNEQFF
cdr3_nt: TGTGCCAGCAGCGGAGGACGTCTAGCTTTCAACAATGAGCAGTTCTTC

j_call: TRBJ2-5
v_call: TRBV6-1
d_call: TRBD2
clone_size: few
cdr3_aa: CASGREAYRGTQYF
cdr3_nt: TGTGCCAGCGGGAGGGAGGCCTATAGGGGGACCCAGTACTTC

j_call: TRBJ2-5
v_call: TRBV29-1
d_call: -
clone_size: -
cdr3_aa: CSVIGRGPQETQYF
cdr3_nt: TGCAGCGTCATAGGGAGGGGGCCCCAAGAGACCCAGTACTTC

j_call: TRBJ1-1
v_call: TRBV29-1
d_call: TRBD1
clone_size: -
cdr3_aa: CSVVPLAGTGKTEAFF
cdr3_nt: TGCAGCGTTGTCCCTCTTGCGGGGACAGGGAAGACTGAAGCTTTCTTT

j_call: TRBJ1-1
v_call: TRBV9
d_call: -
clone_size: -
cdr3_aa: CASSVLGGETEAFF
cdr3_nt: TGTGCCAGCAGCGTATTGGGGGGAGAAACTGAAGCTTTCTTT